The present entry profiles one T cell receptor (beta chain) with its context. The data are from a study of blood T cell repertoires in COVID-19. The wider study: Donors in the United States, Italy and Spain gave samples during acute or convalescent COVID-19.

TCRdb keeps only in-frame clones here, not all; method: immunoSEQ multiplex PCR. The data hold around 170,000 clones, with under 90% observed a single time. Germline CDR1 KGHDR, CDR2 SFDVKD. V lost 6 bases to trimming and J lost 0 bases, with 11 bases between them. The CDR3 has 14 residues. This clonotype was sampled from a man younger than 45 with active or convalescent COVID-19. The specimen sequenced was peripheral blood. The genes are TRBV24-1 and TRBJ2-7; a weak D match, TRBD1 (6 bases). The CDR3 nucleotides are TGTGCCACCAGTCCAGCAGGGGACTCCTACGAGCAGTACTTC. This encodes CATSPAGDSYEQYF.